The 21 T cell receptor beta chains listed next were all sequenced from one sample in a study of beta chain features in type 1 diabetes. The authors reverse transcribed all of the isolated RNA, so sequencing captured expressed TCRB transcripts. The repertoire was sequenced with immunoSEQ multiplex PCR; TCRdb's copy has only in-frame clones and lacks some. The top ten clones hold around 0.02% of a sample with hundreds of thousands of clones, 10% to 15% of them seen once. The specimen sequenced was naive CD4+ T cells from blood. These receptors all come from a man between 18 and 29 years old in good health.

This clone was counted between two and nine times. V usage is TRBV5-4 and J usage is TRBJ1-2; D may be TRBD1 (6 bases). With 4 bases removed from V and 4 bases from J, the gap between germline ends came to 14 bases. This CDR3 region has 14 residues. Germline lookup yields CDR1 SGHNT and CDR2 YYREEE (reference sequence). The CDR3 region has the DNA TGTGCCAGCAGCACTCGGACAGAAATCTATGGCTACACCTTC. Translating it yields CASSTRTEIYGYTF.

This clone has just a few counts. J is TRBJ2-5 and V is TRBV5-1, with 9 nucleotides matching TRBD2. Per the germline V gene, CDR1 is SGHRS and CDR2 is YFSETQ. There are 17 residues in the CDR3. V lost 0 bases to trimming and J lost 2 bases; unmatched junction nucleotides: 8. CDR3 protein: CASSLGRLAVDQETQYF. In DNA form, the CDR3 reads TGCGCCAGCAGCTTGGGACGACTAGCGGTAGATCAAGAGACCCAGTACTTC.

This clone showed up just a few times. The chain is built from TRBV7-2 and TRBJ2-3, with 9 bases lining up with TRBD2. This CDR3 region has 15 residues. Germline-derived CDR1 and CDR2 are SGHTA and FQGNSA. The junction had 3 bases not matched to a gene; V was cut back by 0 bases and J by 5 bases. The CDR3 loop is CASSLAALAGDTQYF. CDR3 in DNA: TGTGCCAGCAGCTTAGCGGCACTAGCGGGAGATACGCAGTATTTT.

This chain uses TRBV15 with TRBJ1-2; perhaps TRBD1 as D (5 bases). The ends were cut back, 1 base at V and 8 bases at J, with 14 bases in the middle. The CDR3 totals 14 residues. Per germline, CDR1 LNHNV and CDR2 YYDKDF (reference sequence). CDR3 nucleotide sequence: TGTGCCACCAGCAGAGGGCTGGCCCGGGGGGGCTACACCTTC. This codes for CATSRGLARGGYTF.

This clone occurred many times. The genes are TRBV29-1 and TRBJ2-7, with 9 bases matching TRBD1. CDR1 and CDR2 (germline): SQVTM, ANQGSEA. Losses at the gene ends were 6 bases for V and 5 bases for J; bases not matched to a gene: 5. The CDR3 spans 12 residues. The CDR3 coding sequence is TGCAGCGTCGCCAGGACAGGGGACGAGCAGTACTTC. Translating it yields CSVARTGDEQYF.

J is TRBJ2-1 and V is TRBV18, with 7 bases fitting TRBD2. Germline V gene sequence: CDR1 KGHSH, CDR2 LQKENI. The CDR3 is 14 residues long. V lost 6 bases and J lost 7; bases outside the gene matches: 9. The DNA for the CDR3 is TGTGCCAGCTCGCTAGCGGATTCGGGTAATGAGCAGTTCTTC. Translated: CASSLADSGNEQFF.

The chain has TRBV21-1 and TRBJ1-1; the DNA was not used to check the table's D call, TRBD1. TRBV21-1 is designated a pseudogene. The CDR3 covers 15 residues. The CDR3 is CASSRRQGLNTEAFF. For the CDR3, the DNA is TGTGCCAGCAGCCGCCGACAGGGATTGAACACTGAAGCTTTCTTT.

The CDR3 protein is CASSPTGTGNTIYF. The CDR3, as DNA: TGTGCCAGCAGCCCTACAGGGACTGGAAACACCATATATTTT. This chain connects TRBV9 to TRBJ1-3; TRBD1 might be the D (6 bases). The CDR3 is 14 residues long. Germline V lookup: CDR1 SGDLS, CDR2 YYNGEE. V was clipped by 4 bases and J by 2 bases, with 10 bases between them.

This clone was detected a few times. V usage is TRBV25-1 and J usage is TRBJ2-1, with D possibly being TRBD2 (5 bases). The CDR3 sequence is 13 residues long. Germline V gene sequence: CDR1 MGHDK, CDR2 SYGVNS. Trimming cost V 1 base and J 12 bases, with 13 bases left between them. CDR3 coding DNA: TGTGCCAGCAGTGAATCCCCGGGAAGCGGGCAGTTCTTC. It yields the protein CASSESPGSGQFF.

There are a few counts of this clone. The genes are TRBV10-3 and TRBJ2-1; 9 positions match TRBD1. The germline CDR1 and CDR2 sequences are ENHRY and SYGVKD. V shed 5 bases, J shed 4 bases, and the junction held 6 bases outside the gene matches. CDR3 length: 15 residues. CDR3 DNA: TGTGCCATCAGTCCTACAGGGGGCACTTACAATGAGCAGTTCTTC. Its protein product is CAISPTGGTYNEQFF.

Only a few counts were recorded for this clone. This sequence joins TRBV6-6 and TRBJ2-3; D possibly corresponds to TRBD1 (6 bases). Per germline, CDR1 MNHNY and CDR2 SVGAGI (reference sequence). The ends were cut back, 2 bases at V and 1 base at J, with 13 bases in the middle. CDR3 length equals 16 residues. The CDR3 region is CASSYGQYSGTDTQYF. DNA of the CDR3: TGTGCCAGCAGTTACGGACAGTATTCAGGCACAGATACGCAGTATTTT.

The chain has TRBV2 and TRBJ2-5; unclear D gene. V was cut by 0 bases and J by 9 bases, with 11 bases left in between. The germline V gene has CDR1 SNHLY and CDR2 FYNNEI. This CDR3 has 13 amino acids. Here the CDR3 reads CASSEALVGAQYF. The CDR3 DNA is TGTGCCAGCAGTGAAGCCCTAGTAGGAGCCCAGTACTTC.

This clone was seen more than once but under ten times. The V and J genes are TRBV7-3 and TRBJ2-3; 8 bases fit TRBD2. CDR1 and CDR2 (germline): SGHTA, FQGTGA. V lost 2 bases and J lost 1; bases outside the gene matches: 2. This CDR3 comprises 15 residues. In nucleotides, the CDR3 is TGTGCCAGCAGCTTAGGACTAGCCCGCACAGATACGCAGTATTTT. It yields the protein CASSLGLARTDTQYF.

For the CDR3, the DNA is TGTGCCAGCAGTTTATCTCGGGGAAAACTGTTTTTT. The encoded protein is CASSLSRGKLFF. This chain joins TRBV28 and TRBJ1-4, with D uncertain. V shed 1 base and J shed 10 bases, with 7 bases lying between them. The CDR3 is made up of 12 amino acids. CDR1 is MDHEN and CDR2 is SYDVKM in the germline V gene. The whole variable domain, filled in from reference TRBV28 and TRBJ1-4, reads DVKVTQSSRYLVKRTGEKVFLECVQDMDHENMFWYRQDPGLGLRLIYFSYDVKMKEKGDIPEGYSVSREKKERFSLILESASTNQTSMYLCASSLSRGKLFFGSGTQLSVL.

To note about this clone: The same CDR3 arises from other DNA sequences in this sample as well. This chain uses TRBV19 with TRBJ1-1; 7 bases match TRBD1. Looked up from germline, CDR1 is LNHDA and CDR2 is SQIVND (reference sequence). V shed 5 bases and J 0 bases; nucleotides not matched to a gene: 3. The CDR3 totals 14 residues. Here the CDR3 reads CASSPGTVNTEAFF. CDR3 DNA sequence: TGTGCCAGTAGTCCAGGGACAGTGAACACTGAAGCTTTCTTT.

This clone was seen more than once but under ten times. This chain joins TRBV4-3 and TRBJ2-3; 8 bases align to TRBD2. The CDR3 runs to 15 residues. The germline gives CDR1 LGHNA, CDR2 YSLEER. J was trimmed by 5 bases and V by 3 bases; bases with no gene match: 7. CDR3 DNA sequence: TGCGCCAGCAGCCATGAGCGGGGGCGGGGAGATACGCAGTATTTT. Protein: CASSHERGRGDTQYF.

This clone appeared a few times. The V and J genes are TRBV7-9 and TRBJ1-5; no reliable D call. The CDR3 is 16 residues long. CDR1 is SEHNR and CDR2 is FQNEAQ in the germline V gene (reference sequence). Trimming removed 4 bases from V and 8 bases from J, with 21 bases in between. CDR3 residues: CASSSREIGIGEPQHF. CDR3 DNA sequence: TGTGCCAGCAGCTCGCGGGAGATTGGGATCGGTGAGCCCCAGCATTTT.

This sequence joins TRBV18 and TRBJ2-7, with 7 bases matching TRBD2. Germline V gene sequence: CDR1 KGHSH, CDR2 LQKENI. The CDR3 sequence is 12 residues long. Unmatched junction bases numbered 4, after V lost 5 bases and J lost 6 bases. The CDR3 nucleotides read TGTGCCAGCTCATCCGCTAGCGGCGAGCAGTACTTC. This sequence encodes CASSSASGEQYF.

A few counts support this clone. J is TRBJ2-1 and V is TRBV7-2, with unresolved D. The CDR3 has 15 amino acids. Trimming removed 1 base at V and 6 bases at J, with 13 bases between. Germline lookup yields CDR1 SGHTA and CDR2 FQGNSA. CDR3 amino acids: CASSLVGAYSNEQFF. In DNA form, the CDR3 reads TGTGCCAGCAGCTTAGTGGGCGCCTACTCCAATGAGCAGTTCTTC. Filled out from reference TRBV7-2 and TRBJ2-1, the complete variable domain reads GAGVSQSPSNKVTEKGKDVELRCDPISGHTALYWYRQSLGQGLEFLIYFQGNSAPDKSGLPSDRFSAERTGGSVSTLTIQRTQQEDSAVYLCASSLVGAYSNEQFFGPGTRLTVL.

This clone was observed a handful of times. The rearrangement joins TRBV25-1 to TRBJ2-7; tentatively, D is TRBD1 (6 bases). Germline V gene sequence: CDR1 MGHDK, CDR2 SYGVNS. V was shortened by 1 base and J by 2 bases, with 12 bases between the two germline ends. The CDR3 contains 15 residues. The CDR3 DNA is TGTGCCAGCAGTGAATTAGGGGGAATCACCTACGAGCAGTACTTC. It yields the protein CASSELGGITYEQYF.

This clone was counted between two and nine times. The J gene is TRBJ2-3, the V gene TRBV5-4, with D tentatively TRBD1 (6 bases). Germline values: CDR1 SGHNT, CDR2 YYREEE (reference sequence). The CDR3 consists of 14 residues. V was cut by 4 bases and J by 2 bases, with 11 bases left in between. CDR3 coding DNA: TGTGCCAGCAGCGCAAGGGGGTCCACAGATACGCAGTATTTT. As protein: CASSARGSTDTQYF.